The clone carrying this T cell receptor beta chain was detected once. Drawing of peripheral blood yielded ten milliliters from each donor. The length of the CDR3 is 10 residues. Germline lookup yields CDR1 DFQATT and CDR2 SNEGSKA (reference sequence). V was pared by 1 base and J by 10 bases, with 8 bases between. Combining a sample-barcoded 5' primer with a J-beta primer mix, a second PCR ran for 7 to 11 cycles. TCRdb re-analysed the 5' RACE reads in MiXCR, keeping a single row per CDR3 protein. The sample lists approximately 900,000 distinct CDR3 sequences, roughly 50% seen once, with roughly 13% in the top ten. The data stem from a study of blood T cells in healthy people across ages.

Sequenced sample: blood. V usage is TRBV20-1 and J usage is TRBJ2-7; unclear D gene. The receptor was derived from a man younger than 45 in good health. CDR3 coding DNA: TGCAGTGCTAGAGTCGATCGCCAGTACTTC. Its protein product is CSARVDRQYF.